Each of the 32 T cell receptor beta chains below was sequenced from the same sample in a study of early T cells in non-severe SARS-CoV-2 infection. TCRdb re-called the 5' RACE reads with MiXCR, one entry per CDR3 protein. The profile covers about 67,000 distinct CDR3 sequences, with roughly 12% appearing a single time and less than 5% taken by the ten largest. Material: whole blood. The receptors shown here come from an adult who was a healthcare worker with PCR-confirmed SARS-CoV-2 infection or an uninfected control (not recorded which).

This clonotype occurred a few times. CDR3 region: CASSPTGPPSPMNTEAFF. CDR3 sequence (DNA): TGTGCCAGCTCACCTACGGGACCTCCGTCGCCGATGAACACTGAAGCTTTCTTT. The chain couples TRBV18 to TRBJ1-1; perhaps TRBD1 as D (5 bases). Germline CDR1 is KGHSH and CDR2 is LQKENI. The CDR3 sequence is 18 residues long. V lost 3 bases and J 0 bases, leaving 20 bases between the germline ends.

This clonotype was counted at least ten times. The chain combines TRBV5-4 with TRBJ2-1; tentatively, D is TRBD2 (6 bases). Germline V lookup: CDR1 SGHNT, CDR2 YYREEE (reference sequence). The ends were cut back, 4 bases at V and 9 bases at J, with 11 bases in the middle. The CDR3 has 12 residues. The CDR3, as DNA: TGTGCCAGCAGCACAGGAGGGGCTGAGCAGTTCTTC. This codes for CASSTGGAEQFF.

This clonotype was recorded many times. The J gene is TRBJ2-3, the V gene TRBV29-1, with unresolved D. With 6 bases removed from V and 6 bases from J, the gap between germline ends came to 7 bases. Germline CDR1 reads SQVTM; CDR2 reads ANQGSEA. This CDR3 is 10 amino acids long. The CDR3 loop reads CSVVQDTQYF. As DNA, the CDR3 is TGCAGCGTGGTACAGGATACGCAGTATTTT.

This clonotype was recorded many times. This chain connects TRBV7-8 to TRBJ2-1; 7 bases agree with TRBD2. The J segment lost 0 bases and the V segment lost 5 bases, leaving 7 bases of the junction unmatched. This CDR3 is built from 16 residues. The germline V gene encodes CDR1 SGHVS and CDR2 FQNEAQ. For the CDR3, the DNA is TGTGCCAGCAGCCTAATAGCGGGCTTCTCCTACAATGAGCAGTTCTTC. This gives the protein CASSLIAGFSYNEQFF.

This clonotype has more than one count but fewer than ten. The chain's CDR3 is CASSEYLEWYEQYF. The CDR3 coding sequence is TGTGCCAGCAGTGAATATCTCGAGTGGTACGAGCAGTACTTC. The rearrangement links TRBV2 to TRBJ2-7; D is undetermined. Trimming removed 2 bases from V and 4 bases from J, with 12 bases in between. This CDR3 has 14 residues. The germline V gene encodes CDR1 SNHLY and CDR2 FYNNEI.

The chain joins TRBV12-3 or TRBV12-4 to TRBJ2-1; 15 bases are a match to TRBD2. Unmatched junction bases numbered 8, after V lost 5 bases and J lost 9 bases. CDR3 size: 16 residues. The DNA of the CDR3 is TGTGCCAGCAGTCGAGGGACTAGCGGGAGGATAGGTGAGCAGTTCTTC. It codes for CASSRGTSGRIGEQFF.

A few counts support this clonotype. The V and J genes are TRBV2 and TRBJ1-2; D remains unclear. Germline V lookup: CDR1 SNHLY, CDR2 FYNNEI. The V and J ends lost 4 bases and 5 bases respectively, with 8 bases between them. The CDR3 has 12 residues. This CDR3 reads CASSGQEYGYTF. The DNA for the CDR3 is TGTGCCAGCAGTGGGCAGGAATATGGCTACACCTTC.

This clonotype was recorded many times. The J gene is TRBJ2-1, the V gene TRBV12-3 or TRBV12-4; D uncertain. This CDR3 region has 11 residues. V gave up 6 bases and J gave up 4 bases, with 4 bases separating them. The chain's CDR3 is CASSRYNEQFF. The CDR3 bases are TGTGCCAGCAGCCGATACAATGAGCAGTTCTTC.

This clonotype turned up a few times. The chain recombines TRBV11-2 with TRBJ2-1; 10 nucleotides align to TRBD2. The V gene's germline CDR1 is SGHAT and CDR2 FQNNGV. J lost 7 bases, V lost 4 bases, and 4 bases had no gene match. The CDR3 extends over 14 amino acids. The chain's CDR3 is CASSSLAGANEQFF. CDR3 sequence (DNA): TGTGCCAGCAGCTCCCTAGCGGGAGCGAATGAGCAGTTCTTC.

This clonotype showed up many times. This rearrangement joins TRBV12-3 or TRBV12-4 to TRBJ1-3; D might be TRBD1 (5 bases). The V end was cut by 7 bases, the J end by 2 bases, with 9 bases between. The CDR3 loop spans 13 amino acids. The CDR3 is CASKGWAGNTIYF. DNA of the CDR3: TGTGCCAGCAAGGGGTGGGCTGGAAACACCATATATTTT.

This clonotype was counted many times. The chain links TRBV2 to TRBJ2-3; the match to TRBD2 covers 10 bases. Germline CDR1 reads SNHLY; CDR2 reads FYNNEI. There are 16 residues in the CDR3. The J segment lost 2 bases and the V segment lost 4 bases, leaving 6 bases of the junction unmatched. CDR3 region: CASSGGLAILTDTQYF. The CDR3 bases are TGTGCCAGCAGTGGGGGACTAGCGATACTCACAGATACGCAGTATTTT. Full variable domain (rest looked up from reference TRBV2 and TRBJ2-3): EPEVTQTPSHQVTQMGQEVILRCVPISNHLYFYWYRQILGQKVEFLVSFYNNEISEKSEIFDDQFSVERPDGSNFTLKIRSTKLEDSAMYFCASSGGLAILTDTQYFGPGTRLTVL.

This clonotype has a handful of counts. The chain combines TRBV30 with TRBJ2-1; 10 bases line up with TRBD2. V dropped 2 bases and J dropped 3; count of bases not matched to a gene: 7. This CDR3 spans 16 amino acids. The germline gives CDR1 GTSNPN, CDR2 SVGIG (reference sequence). DNA for the CDR3: TGTGCCTGGAGTACCCTTAGCGGGGGGTACTACAATGAGCAGTTCTTC. This translates into CAWSTLSGGYYNEQFF.

This chain connects TRBV20-1 to TRBJ2-7, with 11 bases matching TRBD2. V dropped 3 bases and J dropped 1; count of bases not matched to a gene: 8. This CDR3 has 16 residues. Per the germline V gene, CDR1 is DFQATT and CDR2 is SNEGSKA (reference sequence). The CDR3 DNA reads as TGCAGTGCTAGGCCGCGACTAGCGGGGTCGTCCTACGAGCAGTACTTC. Translated, it gives CSARPRLAGSSYEQYF.

This rearrangement joins TRBV12-5 to TRBJ2-1; the D is unclear. Germline V gene data show CDR1 as LGHNT and CDR2 as FRNRAP. The V end was cut by 4 bases, the J end by 5 bases, with 12 bases between. The CDR3 contains 14 residues. The CDR3 DNA reads TGTGCTAGTGGTTCCAGACTCGCCGACAATGAGCAGTTCTTC. Protein product: CASGSRLADNEQFF.

This clonotype showed up many times. The chain recombines TRBV12-3 or TRBV12-4 with TRBJ2-2; no clear D. CDR3 length: 16 residues. V lost 1 base and J 1 base, leaving 10 bases between the germline ends. The CDR3 protein is CASSLGVVRNTGELFF. Written as DNA, the CDR3 is TGTGCCAGCAGTTTAGGAGTAGTACGGAACACCGGGGAGCTGTTTTTT.

There are many counts of this clonotype. CDR3 sequence: CSVGGRSGQETQYF. CDR3 nucleotide sequence: TGCAGCGTTGGGGGTAGGAGCGGTCAAGAGACCCAGTACTTC. The chain links TRBV29-1 to TRBJ2-5; tentatively, D is TRBD2 (5 bases). V was cut by 4 bases and J by 2 bases, with 14 bases left in between. The CDR3 is 14 amino acids. Germline lookup yields CDR1 SQVTM and CDR2 ANQGSEA.

The chain carries TRBV15 and TRBJ2-2, with D uncertain. The CDR3 has 16 residues. Between the trimmed V and J ends, which lost 1 base and 2 bases, there was a span of 11 bases. Germline V gene lookup returns CDR1 LNHNV and CDR2 YYDKDF (reference sequence). This chain's CDR3 is CATSRVQTRNTGELFF. CDR3 nucleotides: TGTGCCACCAGCAGAGTACAGACACGTAACACCGGGGAGCTGTTTTTT.

This clonotype has a count of ten or more. The chain links TRBV7-6 to TRBJ2-1, with TRBD2 matching 7 bases. CDR1 and CDR2 (germline): SGHVS, FNYEAQ. This CDR3 contains 16 residues. Trimming at V came to 1 base and at J to 8 bases, leaving 11 bases not matched to a gene. The CDR3 loop reads CASSLEVGGSLDEQFF. In nucleotides, the CDR3 is TGTGCCAGCAGCTTAGAGGTCGGGGGGAGTTTGGATGAGCAGTTCTTC.

At least ten counts were recorded for this clonotype. This rearrangement joins TRBV7-9 to TRBJ2-7, with TRBD2 as a possible D gene (6 bases). Trimming removed 5 bases at V and 0 bases at J, with 17 bases between. The CDR3 is 16 residues long. Per germline, CDR1 SEHNR and CDR2 FQNEAQ (reference sequence). The CDR3 DNA sequence: TGTGCCAGCAGCGAACACGGAGCGGGCCGCTCCTACGAGCAGTACTTC. Protein sequence: CASSEHGAGRSYEQYF. The full variable domain, with the rest looked up from reference TRBV7-9 and TRBJ2-7, is DTGVSQNPRHKITKRGQNVTFRCDPISEHNRLYWYRQTLGQGPEFLTYFQNEAQLEKSRLLSDRFSAERPKGSFSTLEIQRTEQGDSAMYLCASSEHGAGRSYEQYFGPGTRLTVT.

As to this clonotype: This may stem from a read error, because a much larger clone lies one nucleotide away. The V call is TRBV6-4, the J call TRBJ2-3; 8 bases agree with TRBD2. Germline lookup yields CDR1 MRHNA and CDR2 SNTAGT. The CDR3 extends over 15 amino acids. Losses at the gene ends were 0 bases for V and 1 base for J; bases not matched to a gene: 0. Written as DNA, the CDR3 is TGTGCCAGCAGTGACTCTAGCGGGGGCACAGATACGCAGTATTTT. As protein: CASSDSSGGTDTQYF.

The chain recombines TRBV19 with TRBJ1-1, with 8 bases that match TRBD1. Germline CDR1 and CDR2: LNHDA and SQIVND (reference sequence). This CDR3 is built from 13 residues. Unmatched junction bases numbered 3, after V lost 9 bases and J lost 0 bases. Here the CDR3 reads CASRQGLNTEAFF. The CDR3 bases are TGTGCCAGCCGACAGGGGTTGAACACTGAAGCTTTCTTT.

Ten or more counts support this clonotype. The V gene is TRBV5-1, the J gene TRBJ2-7; 9 bases are a match to TRBD2. Germline trimming cut 4 bases from V and 5 bases from J; bases unmatched to any gene: 13. Germline V gene sequence: CDR1 SGHRS, CDR2 YFSETQ. This CDR3 has 16 residues. CDR3 amino acids: CASSPPGGSGSNEQYF. CDR3 bases: TGCGCCAGCAGCCCGCCTGGGGGTAGCGGGAGCAACGAGCAGTACTTC. Supplemented by reference TRBV5-1 and TRBJ2-7, the full variable domain reads KAGVTQTPRYLIKTRGQQVTLSCSPISGHRSVSWYQQTPGQGLQFLFEYFSETQRNKGNFPGRFSGRQFSNSRSEMNVSTLELGDSALYLCASSPPGGSGSNEQYFGPGTRLTVT.

Notes on this clonotype: The germline gene is not matched at one end of the junction; a read error may be the cause. The V gene is TRBV12-3 or TRBV12-4, the J gene TRBJ2-3, with TRBD2 identical over 11 bases. CDR3 length: 16 residues. The chain's CDR3 is CASSVAGGQGTDTQYF. The CDR3 bases are TGTGCCAGCAGTGTAGCGGGGGGGCAGGGCACAGATACGCAGTATTTT.

This clonotype appeared many times. The chain recombines TRBV6-5 with TRBJ1-5; 7 bases fit TRBD1. Trimming removed 10 bases from V and 5 bases from J; junction bases left unmatched: 8. Looked up from germline, CDR1 is MNHEY and CDR2 is SVGAGI. The CDR3 has 13 residues. Written as DNA, the CDR3 is TGTGCCACCGGGAGGGGGCGAGATCAGCCCCAGCATTTT. This translates into CATGRGRDQPQHF.

This chain joins TRBV25-1 and TRBJ2-1, with TRBD2 as a possible D gene (6 bases). Deletions cut 4 bases from V and 5 bases from J, with 15 bases between. CDR3 length: 15 residues. CDR1 and CDR2 from the germline V gene are MGHDK and SYGVNS. The CDR3 loop reads CASSVLWGLHNEQFF. DNA for the CDR3: TGTGCCAGCAGTGTCCTTTGGGGACTGCACAATGAGCAGTTCTTC.

In its sample, this clonotype was seen a few times. This chain uses TRBV29-1 with TRBJ2-3; TRBD2 might be the D (8 bases). This CDR3 region has 12 residues. In germline, CDR1 is SQVTM, CDR2 ANQGSEA. V was shortened by 5 bases and J by 11 bases, with 17 bases between the two germline ends. CDR3 nucleotides: TGCAGCGTTACTAGGGACAGCGGGGGGCAGTATTTT. Translated, it gives CSVTRDSGGQYF.

This clonotype has at least ten counts. V and J are TRBV7-9 and TRBJ1-1; D call uncertain. The length of the CDR3 is 13 residues. Germline CDR1 reads SEHNR; CDR2 reads FQNEAQ (reference sequence). Trimming stripped 5 bases from V and 7 bases from J, with 14 bases between. CDR3 loop: CASSAVLGVEAFF. CDR3 nucleotides: TGTGCCAGCAGCGCGGTGCTGGGAGTTGAAGCTTTCTTT.

This clonotype was picked up many times. The genes are TRBV27 and TRBJ1-1, with D possibly TRBD1 on 5 matching bases. CDR1 and CDR2 from the germline V gene are MNHEY and SMNVEV (reference sequence). V was cut by 6 bases and J by 4 bases, with 12 bases left in between. This CDR3 has 13 amino acids. The CDR3 nucleotides are TGTGCCAGCAGGTCCTCAGGGAGCACTGAAGCTTTCTTT. Protein product: CASRSSGSTEAFF.

CDR3 in DNA: TGTGCCAGCAGCCTCTCTGAGGGGTTTACTGAAGCTTTCTTT. Protein product: CASSLSEGFTEAFF. This chain connects TRBV12-3 or TRBV12-4 to TRBJ1-1, with D possibly matching TRBD1 (5 bases). Between the trimmed V and J ends, which lost 6 bases and 5 bases, there was a span of 16 bases. This CDR3 contains 14 residues.

This clonotype appeared many times. The J gene is TRBJ2-1, the V gene TRBV3-1, with 8 bases aligning to TRBD2. CDR1 LGHDT and CDR2 YNNKEL come from the germline V gene (reference sequence). CDR3 size: 16 residues. Losses at the gene ends were 1 base for V and 2 bases for J; bases not matched to a gene: 4. CDR3: CASSQGGAGAYNEQFF. CDR3 DNA sequence: TGTGCCAGCAGCCAAGGGGGAGCGGGGGCCTACAATGAGCAGTTCTTC.

This chain links TRBV11-2 with TRBJ1-3; 7 positions match TRBD1. Germline CDR1 SGHAT, CDR2 FQNNGV. The CDR3 has 14 amino acids. The V segment lost 5 bases and the J segment 8 bases; nucleotides outside the gene matches: 9. CDR3 DNA sequence: TGTGCCAGCAGCCACGGACAGGAGGGTTACACCATATATTTT. It is translated as CASSHGQEGYTIYF.

The chain carries TRBV11-3 and TRBJ2-7, with TRBD1 as a possible D gene (6 bases). This CDR3 is 15 amino acids long. V lost 6 bases and J 0 bases, leaving 15 bases between the germline ends. Germline CDR1 and CDR2: SGHNT and YENEEA. The CDR3 loop reads CASRARDTNSYEQYF. The DNA of the CDR3 is TGTGCCAGCAGAGCTCGGGACACTAACTCCTACGAGCAGTACTTC. Full variable domain (rest looked up from reference TRBV11-3 and TRBJ2-7): EAGVVQSPRYKIIEKKQPVAFWCNPISGHNTLYWYLQNLGQGPELLIRYENEEAVDDSQLPKDRFSAERLKGVDSTLKIQPAELGDSAVYLCASRARDTNSYEQYFGPGTRLTVT.